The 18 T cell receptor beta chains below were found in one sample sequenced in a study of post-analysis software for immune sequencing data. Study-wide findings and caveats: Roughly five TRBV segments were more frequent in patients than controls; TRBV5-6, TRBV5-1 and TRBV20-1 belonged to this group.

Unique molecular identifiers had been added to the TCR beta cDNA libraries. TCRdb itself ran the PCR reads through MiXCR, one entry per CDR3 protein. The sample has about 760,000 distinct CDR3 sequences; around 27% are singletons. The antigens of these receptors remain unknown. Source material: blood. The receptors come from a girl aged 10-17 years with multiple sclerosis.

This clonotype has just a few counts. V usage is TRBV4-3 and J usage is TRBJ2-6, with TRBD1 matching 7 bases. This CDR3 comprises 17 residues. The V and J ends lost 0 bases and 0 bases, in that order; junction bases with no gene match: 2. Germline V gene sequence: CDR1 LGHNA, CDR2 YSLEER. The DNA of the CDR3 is TGCGCCAGCAGCCAAGAGACAGGGCCCTCTGGGGCCAACGTCCTGACTTTC. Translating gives CASSQETGPSGANVLTF.

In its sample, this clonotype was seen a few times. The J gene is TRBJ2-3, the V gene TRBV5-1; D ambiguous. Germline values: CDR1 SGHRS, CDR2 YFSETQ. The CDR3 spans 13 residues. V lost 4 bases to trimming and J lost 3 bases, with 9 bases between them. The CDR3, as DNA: TGCGCCAGCAGCACTCGGACGACAGATACGCAGTATTTT. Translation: CASSTRTTDTQYF.

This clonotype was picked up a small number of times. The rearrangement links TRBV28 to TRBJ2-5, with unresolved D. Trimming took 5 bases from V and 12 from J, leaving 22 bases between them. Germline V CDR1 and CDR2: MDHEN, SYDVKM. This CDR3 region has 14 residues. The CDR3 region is CASSVSRAIRWEYF. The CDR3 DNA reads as TGTGCCAGCAGTGTATCTAGGGCCATTAGATGGGAGTACTTC.

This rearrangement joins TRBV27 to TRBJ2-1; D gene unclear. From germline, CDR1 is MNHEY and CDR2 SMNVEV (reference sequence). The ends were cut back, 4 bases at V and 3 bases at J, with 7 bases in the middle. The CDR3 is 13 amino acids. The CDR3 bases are TGTGCCAGCAGTTCCATCTACTACAATGAGCAGTTCTTC. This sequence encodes CASSSIYYNEQFF.

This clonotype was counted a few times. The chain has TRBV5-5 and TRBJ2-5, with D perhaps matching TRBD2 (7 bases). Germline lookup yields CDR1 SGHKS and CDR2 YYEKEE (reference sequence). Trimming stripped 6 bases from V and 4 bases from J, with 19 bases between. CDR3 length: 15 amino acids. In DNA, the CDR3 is TGTGCCAGCACCGAATTCAGGGGCGGGGGAGAGACCCAGTACTTC. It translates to CASTEFRGGGETQYF.

DNA for the CDR3: TGTGCCAGCAGCAAACGGGGCGGGAGGGCGAGTGACGAGCAGTACTTC. Protein sequence: CASSKRGGRASDEQYF. The gene calls are TRBV21-1 and TRBJ2-7; the table calls TRBD2, which could not be checked here. TRBV21-1 is a listed pseudogene. The length of the CDR3 is 16 residues.

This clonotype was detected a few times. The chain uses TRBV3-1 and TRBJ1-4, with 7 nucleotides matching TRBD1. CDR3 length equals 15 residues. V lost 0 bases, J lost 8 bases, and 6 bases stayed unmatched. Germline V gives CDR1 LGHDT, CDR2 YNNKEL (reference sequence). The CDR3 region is CASSQDDRVWEKLFF. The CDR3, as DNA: TGTGCCAGCAGCCAAGATGACAGGGTTTGGGAAAAACTGTTTTTT.

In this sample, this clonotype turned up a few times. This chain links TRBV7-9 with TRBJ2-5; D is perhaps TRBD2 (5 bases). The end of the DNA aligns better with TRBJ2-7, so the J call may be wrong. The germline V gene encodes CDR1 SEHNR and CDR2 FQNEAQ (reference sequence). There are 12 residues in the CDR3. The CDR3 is CASSIDRGEQYF. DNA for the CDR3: TGTGCCAGCAGCATAGACCGGGGCGAGCAGTACTTC.

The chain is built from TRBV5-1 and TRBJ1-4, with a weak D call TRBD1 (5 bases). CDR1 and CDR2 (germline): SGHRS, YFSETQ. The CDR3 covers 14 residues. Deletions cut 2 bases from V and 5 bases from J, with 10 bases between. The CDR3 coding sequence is TGCGCCAGCAGCTTTCAGGGCTCCAATGAAAAACTGTTTTTT. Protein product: CASSFQGSNEKLFF.

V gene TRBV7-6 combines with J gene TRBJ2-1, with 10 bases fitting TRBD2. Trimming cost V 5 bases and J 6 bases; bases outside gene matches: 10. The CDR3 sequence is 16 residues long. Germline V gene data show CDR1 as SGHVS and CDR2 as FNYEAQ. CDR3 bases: TGTGCCAGCAGCCAGCGAGCGGGAGGGCCTACCAATGAGCAGTTCTTC. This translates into CASSQRAGGPTNEQFF.

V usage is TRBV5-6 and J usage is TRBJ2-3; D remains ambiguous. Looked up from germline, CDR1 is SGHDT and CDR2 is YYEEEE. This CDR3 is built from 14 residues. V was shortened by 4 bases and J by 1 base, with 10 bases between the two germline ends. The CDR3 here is CASSLGTCTDTQYF. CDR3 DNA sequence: TGTGCCAGCAGCCTGGGCACGTGCACAGATACGCAGTATTTT. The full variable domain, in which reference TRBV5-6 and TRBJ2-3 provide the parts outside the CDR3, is DAGVTQSPTHLIKTRGQQVTLRCSPKSGHDTVSWYQQALGQGPQFIFQYYEEEERQRGNFPDRFSGHQFPNYSSELNVNALLLGDSALYLCASSLGTCTDTQYFGPGTRLTVL.

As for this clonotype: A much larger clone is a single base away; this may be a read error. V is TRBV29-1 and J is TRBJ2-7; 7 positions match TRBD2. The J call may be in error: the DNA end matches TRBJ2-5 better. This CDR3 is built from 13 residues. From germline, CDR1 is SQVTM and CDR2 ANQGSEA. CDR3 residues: CSSVGGVGKTQYF. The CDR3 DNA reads TGCAGCTCAGTGGGAGGGGTGGGGAAGACCCAGTACTTC.

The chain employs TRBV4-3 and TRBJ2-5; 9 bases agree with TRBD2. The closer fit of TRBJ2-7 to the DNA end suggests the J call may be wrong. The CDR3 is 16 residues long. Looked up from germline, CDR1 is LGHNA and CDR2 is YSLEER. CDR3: CASSHEIAGGPSEQYF. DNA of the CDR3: TGCGCCAGCAGCCACGAAATCGCGGGAGGGCCATCCGAGCAGTACTTC.

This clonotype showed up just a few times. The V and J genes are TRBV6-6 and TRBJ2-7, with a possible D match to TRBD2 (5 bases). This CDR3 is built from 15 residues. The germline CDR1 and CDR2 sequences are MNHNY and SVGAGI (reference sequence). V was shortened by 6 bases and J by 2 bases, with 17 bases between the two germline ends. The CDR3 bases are TGTGCCAGCAGGTCCCTCGGCGGGCAGACCTACGAGCAGTACTTC. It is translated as CASRSLGGQTYEQYF.

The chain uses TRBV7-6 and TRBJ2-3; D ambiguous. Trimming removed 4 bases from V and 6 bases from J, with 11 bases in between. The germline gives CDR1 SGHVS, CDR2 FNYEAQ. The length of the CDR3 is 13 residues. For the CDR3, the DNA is TGTGCCAGCAGCTCCCGACTGGGCGATACGCAGTATTTT. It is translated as CASSSRLGDTQYF.

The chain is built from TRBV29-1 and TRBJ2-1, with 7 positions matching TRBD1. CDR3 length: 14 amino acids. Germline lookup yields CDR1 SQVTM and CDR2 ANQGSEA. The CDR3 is CVISPRTGYNEQFF. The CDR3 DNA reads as TGCGTGATCTCCCCCCGGACAGGCTACAATGAGCAGTTCTTC.

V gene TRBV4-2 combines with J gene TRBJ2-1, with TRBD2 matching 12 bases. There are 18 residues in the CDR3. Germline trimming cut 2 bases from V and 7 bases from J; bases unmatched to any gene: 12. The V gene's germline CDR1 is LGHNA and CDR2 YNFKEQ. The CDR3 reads CASSQTIQTSGRRNEQFF. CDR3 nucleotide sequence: TGTGCCAGCAGCCAAACTATTCAGACTAGCGGGAGAAGGAATGAGCAGTTCTTC.

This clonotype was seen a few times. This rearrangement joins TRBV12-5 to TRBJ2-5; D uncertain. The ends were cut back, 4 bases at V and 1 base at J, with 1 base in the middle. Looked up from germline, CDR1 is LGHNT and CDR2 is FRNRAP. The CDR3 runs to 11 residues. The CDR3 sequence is CASGSQETQYF. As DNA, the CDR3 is TGTGCTAGTGGTTCCCAAGAGACCCAGTACTTC.